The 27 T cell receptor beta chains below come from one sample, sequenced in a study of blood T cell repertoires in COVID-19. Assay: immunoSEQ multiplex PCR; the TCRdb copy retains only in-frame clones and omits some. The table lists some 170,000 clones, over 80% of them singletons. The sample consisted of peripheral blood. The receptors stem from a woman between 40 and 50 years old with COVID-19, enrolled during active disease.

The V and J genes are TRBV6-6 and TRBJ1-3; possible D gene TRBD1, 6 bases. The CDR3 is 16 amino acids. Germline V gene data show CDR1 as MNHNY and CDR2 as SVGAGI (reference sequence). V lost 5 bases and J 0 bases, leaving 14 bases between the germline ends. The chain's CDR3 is CASSLHTGSSGNTIYF. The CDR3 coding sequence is TGTGCCAGCAGTCTCCATACAGGGTCCTCTGGAAACACCATATATTTT.

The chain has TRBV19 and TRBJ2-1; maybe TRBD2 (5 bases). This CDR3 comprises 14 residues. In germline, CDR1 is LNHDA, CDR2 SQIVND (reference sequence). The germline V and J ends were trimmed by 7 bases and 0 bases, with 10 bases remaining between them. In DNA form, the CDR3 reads TGTGCCAGTAATAGAGGGAGCTCCTACAATGAGCAGTTCTTC. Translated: CASNRGSSYNEQFF.

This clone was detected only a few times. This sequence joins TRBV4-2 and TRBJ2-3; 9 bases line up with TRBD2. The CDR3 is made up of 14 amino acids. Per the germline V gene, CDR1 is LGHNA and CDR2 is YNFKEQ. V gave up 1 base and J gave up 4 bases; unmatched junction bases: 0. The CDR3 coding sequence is TGTGCCAGCAGCCAAGGGACTAGCGCAGATACGCAGTATTTT. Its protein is CASSQGTSADTQYF.

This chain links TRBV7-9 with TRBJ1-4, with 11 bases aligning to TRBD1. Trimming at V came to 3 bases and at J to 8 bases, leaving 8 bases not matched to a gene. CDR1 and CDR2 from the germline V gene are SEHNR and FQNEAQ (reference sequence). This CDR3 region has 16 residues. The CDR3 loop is CASSLYGQGAGEKLFF. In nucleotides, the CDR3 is TGTGCCAGCAGCTTGTACGGACAGGGGGCCGGAGAAAAACTGTTTTTT. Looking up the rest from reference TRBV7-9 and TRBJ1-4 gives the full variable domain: DTGVSQNPRHKITKRGQNVTFRCDPISEHNRLYWYRQTLGQGPEFLTYFQNEAQLEKSRLLSDRFSAERPKGSFSTLEIQRTEQGDSAMYLCASSLYGQGAGEKLFFGSGTQLSVL.

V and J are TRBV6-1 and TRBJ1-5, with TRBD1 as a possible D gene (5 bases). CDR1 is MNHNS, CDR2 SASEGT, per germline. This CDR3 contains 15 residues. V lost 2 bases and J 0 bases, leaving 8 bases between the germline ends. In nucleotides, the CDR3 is TGTGCCAGCAGTGAAAGGACACATAGCAATCAGCCCCAGCATTTT. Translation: CASSERTHSNQPQHF.

The CDR3 nucleotides read TGTGCCAGCAGTTACCAGGGAGGCCATGGCTACACCTTC. As protein: CASSYQGGHGYTF. The chain recombines TRBV6-5 with TRBJ1-2, with D maybe TRBD1 (5 bases). Germline V CDR1 and CDR2: MNHEY, SVGAGI. V lost 2 bases, J lost 6 bases, and 10 bases lay in between. The CDR3 has 13 residues.

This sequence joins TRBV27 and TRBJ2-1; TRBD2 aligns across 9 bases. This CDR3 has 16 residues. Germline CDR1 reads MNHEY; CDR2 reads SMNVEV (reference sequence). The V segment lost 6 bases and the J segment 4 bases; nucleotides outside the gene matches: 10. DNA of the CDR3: TGTGCCAGCAGCTCAGGCCCTACTAGCGGGTACAATGAGCAGTTCTTC. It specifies CASSSGPTSGYNEQFF.

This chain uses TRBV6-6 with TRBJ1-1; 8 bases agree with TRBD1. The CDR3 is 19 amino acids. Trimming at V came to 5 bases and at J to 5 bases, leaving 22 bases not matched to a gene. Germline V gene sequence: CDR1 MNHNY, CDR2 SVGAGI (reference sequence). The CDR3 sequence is CASSRLTGGGDRGWTEAFF. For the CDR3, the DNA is TGTGCCAGCAGTCGGCTAACCGGGGGAGGTGACAGGGGATGGACTGAAGCTTTCTTT.

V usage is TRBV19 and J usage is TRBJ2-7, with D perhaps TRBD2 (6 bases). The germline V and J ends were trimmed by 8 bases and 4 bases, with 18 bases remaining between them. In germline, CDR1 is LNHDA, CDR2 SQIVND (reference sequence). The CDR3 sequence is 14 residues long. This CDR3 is CASARLDREYEQYF. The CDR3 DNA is TGTGCCAGTGCCCGACTAGACAGAGAATACGAGCAGTACTTC.

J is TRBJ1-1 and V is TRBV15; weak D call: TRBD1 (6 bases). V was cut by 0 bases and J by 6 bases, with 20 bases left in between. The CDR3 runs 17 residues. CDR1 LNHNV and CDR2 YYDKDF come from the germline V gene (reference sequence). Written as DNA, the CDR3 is TGTGCCACCAGCAGAGATCAGGGGAGGGGACTTAACTCTGAAGCTTTCTTT. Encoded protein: CATSRDQGRGLNSEAFF.

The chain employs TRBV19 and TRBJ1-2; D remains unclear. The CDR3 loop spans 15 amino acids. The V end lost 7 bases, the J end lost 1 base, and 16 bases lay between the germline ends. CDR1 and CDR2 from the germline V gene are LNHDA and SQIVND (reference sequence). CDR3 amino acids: CASIPGISFNYGYTF. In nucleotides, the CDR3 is TGTGCCAGTATCCCCGGGATCAGCTTTAACTATGGCTACACCTTC.

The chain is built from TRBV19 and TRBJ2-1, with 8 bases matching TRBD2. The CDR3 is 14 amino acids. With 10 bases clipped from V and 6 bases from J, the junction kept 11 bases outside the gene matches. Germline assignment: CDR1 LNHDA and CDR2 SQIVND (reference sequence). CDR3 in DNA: TGTGCCACCTTAGCGGGACCCCTCTTCAATGAGCAGTTCTTC. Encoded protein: CATLAGPLFNEQFF. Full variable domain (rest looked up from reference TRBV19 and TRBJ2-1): DGGITQSPKYLFRKEGQNVTLSCEQNLNHDAMYWYRQDPGQGLRLIYYSQIVNDFQKGDIAEGYSVSREKKESFPLTVTSAQKNPTAFYLCATLAGPLFNEQFFGPGTRLTVL.

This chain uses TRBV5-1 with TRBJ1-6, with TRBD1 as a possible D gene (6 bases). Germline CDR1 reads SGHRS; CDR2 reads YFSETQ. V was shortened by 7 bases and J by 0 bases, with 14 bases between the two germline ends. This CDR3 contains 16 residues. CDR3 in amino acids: CASRDRLSSYNSPLHF. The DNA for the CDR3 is TGCGCCAGCCGTGACAGGCTAAGCTCCTATAATTCACCCCTCCACTTT.

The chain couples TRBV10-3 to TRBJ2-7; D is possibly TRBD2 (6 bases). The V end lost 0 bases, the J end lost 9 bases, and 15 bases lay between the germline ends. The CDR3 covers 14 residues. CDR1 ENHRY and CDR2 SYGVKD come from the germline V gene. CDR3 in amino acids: CAISESEGSLRQYF. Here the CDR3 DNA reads TGTGCCATCAGTGAGTCGGAGGGTTCTCTAAGGCAGTACTTC.

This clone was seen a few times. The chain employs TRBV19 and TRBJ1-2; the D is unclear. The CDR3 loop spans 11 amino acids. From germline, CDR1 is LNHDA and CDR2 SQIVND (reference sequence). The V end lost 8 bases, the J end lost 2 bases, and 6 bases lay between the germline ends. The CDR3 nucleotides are TGTGCCAGTCACGAGAACTATGGCTACACCTTC. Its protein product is CASHENYGYTF. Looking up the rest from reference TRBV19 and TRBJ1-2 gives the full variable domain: DGGITQSPKYLFRKEGQNVTLSCEQNLNHDAMYWYRQDPGQGLRLIYYSQIVNDFQKGDIAEGYSVSREKKESFPLTVTSAQKNPTAFYLCASHENYGYTFGSGTRLTVV.

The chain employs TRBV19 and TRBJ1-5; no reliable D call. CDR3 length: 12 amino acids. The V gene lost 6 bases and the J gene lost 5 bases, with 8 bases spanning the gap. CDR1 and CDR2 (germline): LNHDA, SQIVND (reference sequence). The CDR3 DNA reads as TGTGCCAGTAGCGAGGAATATCAGCCCCAGCATTTT. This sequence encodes CASSEEYQPQHF.

The CDR3 is CAISSGLSDPMRYTF. The CDR3 bases are TGTGCCATCAGTTCGGGACTGTCGGACCCAATGAGGTACACCTTC. The chain joins TRBV10-3 to TRBJ1-2, with D possibly TRBD1 on 5 matching bases. The CDR3 has 15 amino acids. V was pared by 5 bases and J by 11 bases, with 24 bases between. Germline V gene data show CDR1 as ENHRY and CDR2 as SYGVKD.

The CDR3 is CSVPSGQGYGYTF. In DNA form, the CDR3 reads TGCAGCGTTCCTTCGGGACAGGGGTATGGCTACACCTTC. The chain carries TRBV29-1 and TRBJ1-2; 10 bases fit TRBD1. This CDR3 has 13 residues. With V trimmed by 5 bases and J by 5 bases, 5 bases remained unmatched. CDR1 is SQVTM and CDR2 is ANQGSEA in the germline V gene.

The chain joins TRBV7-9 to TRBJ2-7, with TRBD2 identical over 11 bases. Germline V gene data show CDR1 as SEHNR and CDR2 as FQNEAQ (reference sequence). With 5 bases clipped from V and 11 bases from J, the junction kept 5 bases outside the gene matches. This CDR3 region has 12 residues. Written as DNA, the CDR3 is TGTGCCAGCAGCCCTACTAGCGGGAGAGAGTACTTC. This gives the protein CASSPTSGREYF.

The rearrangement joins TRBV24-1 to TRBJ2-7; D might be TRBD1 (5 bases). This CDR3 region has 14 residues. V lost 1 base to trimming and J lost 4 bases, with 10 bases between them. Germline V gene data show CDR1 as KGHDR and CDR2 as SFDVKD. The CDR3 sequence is CATSDLRSGYEQYF. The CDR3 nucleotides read TGTGCCACCAGTGATTTAAGGTCAGGGTACGAGCAGTACTTC.

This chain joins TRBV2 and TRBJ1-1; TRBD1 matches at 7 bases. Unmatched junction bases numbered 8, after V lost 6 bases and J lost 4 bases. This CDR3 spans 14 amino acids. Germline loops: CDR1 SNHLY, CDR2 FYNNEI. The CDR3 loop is CASRAPTGSTEAFF. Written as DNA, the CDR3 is TGTGCCAGCAGGGCACCGACAGGGTCCACTGAAGCTTTCTTT.

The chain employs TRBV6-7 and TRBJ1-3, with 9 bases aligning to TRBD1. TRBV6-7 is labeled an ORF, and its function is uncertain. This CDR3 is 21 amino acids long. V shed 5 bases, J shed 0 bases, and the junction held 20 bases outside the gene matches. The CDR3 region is CASSTGTGSLYGPFSGNTIYF. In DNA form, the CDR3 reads TGTGCCAGCAGTACCGGGACAGGGTCCTTATATGGCCCCTTCTCTGGAAACACCATATATTTT.

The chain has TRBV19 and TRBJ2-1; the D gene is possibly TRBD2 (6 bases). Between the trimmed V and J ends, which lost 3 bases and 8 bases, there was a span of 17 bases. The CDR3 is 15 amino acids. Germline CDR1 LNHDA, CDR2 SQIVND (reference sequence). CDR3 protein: CASSMEGTPEYEQFF. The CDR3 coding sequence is TGTGCCAGTAGTATGGAGGGGACGCCCGAGTATGAGCAGTTCTTC.

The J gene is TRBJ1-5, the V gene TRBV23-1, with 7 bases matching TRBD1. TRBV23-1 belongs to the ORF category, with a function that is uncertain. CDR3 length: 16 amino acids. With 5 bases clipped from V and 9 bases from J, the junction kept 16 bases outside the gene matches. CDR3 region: CASSEPTGSIGGPQHF. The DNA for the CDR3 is TGCGCCAGCAGTGAACCGACAGGGAGTATCGGAGGGCCCCAGCATTTT.

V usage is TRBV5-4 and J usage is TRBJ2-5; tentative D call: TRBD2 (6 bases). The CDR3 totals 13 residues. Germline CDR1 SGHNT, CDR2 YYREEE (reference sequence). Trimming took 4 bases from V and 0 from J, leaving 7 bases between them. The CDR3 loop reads CASSRGNQETQYF. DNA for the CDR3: TGTGCCAGCAGCCGCGGGAACCAAGAGACCCAGTACTTC.

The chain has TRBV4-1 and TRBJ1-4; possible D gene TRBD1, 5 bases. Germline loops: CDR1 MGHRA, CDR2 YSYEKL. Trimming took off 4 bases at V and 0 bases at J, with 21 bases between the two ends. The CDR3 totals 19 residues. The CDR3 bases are TGCGCCAGCAGCCTCCCCGCAGGGCCCCGTATTGCAACTAATGAAAAACTGTTTTTT. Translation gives CASSLPAGPRIATNEKLFF.

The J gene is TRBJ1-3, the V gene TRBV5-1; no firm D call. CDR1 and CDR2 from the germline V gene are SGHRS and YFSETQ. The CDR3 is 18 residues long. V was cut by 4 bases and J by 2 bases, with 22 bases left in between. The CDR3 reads CASSPRGSGLIAGNTIYF. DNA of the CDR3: TGCGCCAGCAGCCCGAGAGGGTCTGGCTTGATCGCTGGAAACACCATATATTTT.